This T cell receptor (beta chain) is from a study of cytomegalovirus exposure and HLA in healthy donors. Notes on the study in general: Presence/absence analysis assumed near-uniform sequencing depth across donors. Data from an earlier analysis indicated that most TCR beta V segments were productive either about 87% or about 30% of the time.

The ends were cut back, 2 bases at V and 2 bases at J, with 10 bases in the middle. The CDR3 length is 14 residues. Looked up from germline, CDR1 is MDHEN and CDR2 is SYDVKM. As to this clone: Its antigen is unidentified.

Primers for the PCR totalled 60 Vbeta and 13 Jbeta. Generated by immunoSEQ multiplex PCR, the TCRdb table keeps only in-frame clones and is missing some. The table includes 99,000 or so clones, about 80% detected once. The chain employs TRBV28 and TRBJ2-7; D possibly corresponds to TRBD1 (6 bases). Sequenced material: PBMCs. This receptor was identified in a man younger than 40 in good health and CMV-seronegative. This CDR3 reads CASSLVGQTYEQYF. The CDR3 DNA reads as TGTGCCAGCAGTTTAGTAGGACAGACCTACGAGCAGTACTTC.